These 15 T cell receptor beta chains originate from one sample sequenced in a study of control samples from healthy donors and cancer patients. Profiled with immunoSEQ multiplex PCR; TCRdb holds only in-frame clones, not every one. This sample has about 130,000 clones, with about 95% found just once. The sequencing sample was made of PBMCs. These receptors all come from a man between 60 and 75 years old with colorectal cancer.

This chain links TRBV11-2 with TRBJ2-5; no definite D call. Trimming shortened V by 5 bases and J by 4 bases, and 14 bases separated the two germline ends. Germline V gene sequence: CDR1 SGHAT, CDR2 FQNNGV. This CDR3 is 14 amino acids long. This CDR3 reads CASSPWADGETQYF. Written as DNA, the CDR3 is TGTGCCAGCAGCCCCTGGGCAGACGGAGAGACCCAGTACTTC.

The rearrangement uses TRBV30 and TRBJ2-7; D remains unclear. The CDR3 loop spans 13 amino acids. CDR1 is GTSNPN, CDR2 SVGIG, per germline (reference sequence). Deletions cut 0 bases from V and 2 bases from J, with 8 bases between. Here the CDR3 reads CAWSVQGTYEQYF. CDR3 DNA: TGTGCCTGGAGTGTACAAGGGACCTACGAGCAGTACTTC. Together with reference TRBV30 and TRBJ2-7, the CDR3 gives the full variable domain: SQTIHQWPATLVQPVGSPLSLECTVEGTSNPNLYWYRQAAGRGLQLLFYSVGIGQISSEVPQNLSASRPQDRQFILSSKKLLLSDSGFYLCAWSVQGTYEQYFGPGTRLTVT.

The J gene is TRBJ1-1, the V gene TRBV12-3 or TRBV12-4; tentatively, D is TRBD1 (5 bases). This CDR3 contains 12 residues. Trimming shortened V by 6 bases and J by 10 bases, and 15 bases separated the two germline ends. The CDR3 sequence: CASSLDRSRAFF. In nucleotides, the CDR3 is TGTGCCAGCAGCCTAGACAGAAGTCGAGCTTTCTTT.

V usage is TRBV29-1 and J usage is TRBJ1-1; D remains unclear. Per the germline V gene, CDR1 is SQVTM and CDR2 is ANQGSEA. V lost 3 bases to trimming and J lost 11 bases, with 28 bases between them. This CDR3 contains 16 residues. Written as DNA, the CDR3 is TGCAGCGTTGACGGTTTCGGTCCCAGCCGATTGGCAGGCGCTTTCTTT. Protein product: CSVDGFGPSRLAGAFF.

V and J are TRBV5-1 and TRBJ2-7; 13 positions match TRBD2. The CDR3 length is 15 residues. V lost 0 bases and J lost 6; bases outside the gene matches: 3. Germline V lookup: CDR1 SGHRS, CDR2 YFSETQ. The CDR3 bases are TGCGCCAGCAGCTTGGGACTAGCGGGGGGTGGCGAGCAGTACTTC. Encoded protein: CASSLGLAGGGEQYF.

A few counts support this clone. CDR3 sequence (DNA): TGTGCCAGCACATGGACGGATCGGGACAATGAGCAGTTCTTC. Translating gives CASTWTDRDNEQFF. This chain connects TRBV27 to TRBJ2-1, with D uncertain. The germline gives CDR1 MNHEY, CDR2 SMNVEV (reference sequence). Between the trimmed V and J ends, which lost 7 bases and 5 bases, there was a span of 15 bases. The CDR3 has 14 residues.

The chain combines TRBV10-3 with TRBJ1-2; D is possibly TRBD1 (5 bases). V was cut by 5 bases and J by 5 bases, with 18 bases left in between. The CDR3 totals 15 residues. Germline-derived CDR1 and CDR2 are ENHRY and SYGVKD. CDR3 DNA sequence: TGTGCCATCAGTAAAGAAGGGGTAGATAGTTATGGCTACACCTTC. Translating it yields CAISKEGVDSYGYTF.

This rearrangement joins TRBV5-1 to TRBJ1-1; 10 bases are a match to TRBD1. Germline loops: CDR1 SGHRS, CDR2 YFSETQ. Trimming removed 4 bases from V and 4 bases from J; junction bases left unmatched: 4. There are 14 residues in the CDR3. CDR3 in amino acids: CASSLWTGGTEAFF. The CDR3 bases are TGCGCCAGCAGCCTCTGGACAGGGGGCACTGAAGCTTTCTTT.

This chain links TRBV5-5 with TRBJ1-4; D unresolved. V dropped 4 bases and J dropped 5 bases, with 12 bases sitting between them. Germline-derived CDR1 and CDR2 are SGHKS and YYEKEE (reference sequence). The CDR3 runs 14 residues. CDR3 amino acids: CASSAHDLNEKLFF. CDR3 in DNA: TGTGCCAGCAGCGCACACGACTTGAATGAAAAACTGTTTTTT.

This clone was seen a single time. The CDR3 DNA follows: TGTGCCACCAGGGGGGGCGTAGGAACCGGGGAGCTGTTTTTT. Residues: CATRGGVGTGELFF. The V gene is TRBV24-1, the J gene TRBJ2-2; TRBD1 or TRBD2 may be the D gene (6 bases each). Trimming took off 7 bases at V and 5 bases at J, with 13 bases between the two ends. Germline CDR1 is KGHDR and CDR2 is SFDVKD. CDR3 length: 14 residues.

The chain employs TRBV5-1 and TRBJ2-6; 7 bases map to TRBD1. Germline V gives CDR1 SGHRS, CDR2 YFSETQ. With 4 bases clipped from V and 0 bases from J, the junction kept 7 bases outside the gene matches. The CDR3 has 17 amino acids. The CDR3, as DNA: TGCGCCAGCAGCGTACAGGGGCTACACTCTGGGGCCAACGTCCTGACTTTC. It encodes CASSVQGLHSGANVLTF.

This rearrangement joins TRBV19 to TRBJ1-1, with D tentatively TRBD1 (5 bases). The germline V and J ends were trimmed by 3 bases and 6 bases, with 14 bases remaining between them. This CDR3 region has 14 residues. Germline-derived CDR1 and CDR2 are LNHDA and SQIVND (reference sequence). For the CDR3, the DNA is TGTGCCAGTAGTATGATACTGGGACGGTCTGAAGCTTTCTTT. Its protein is CASSMILGRSEAFF.

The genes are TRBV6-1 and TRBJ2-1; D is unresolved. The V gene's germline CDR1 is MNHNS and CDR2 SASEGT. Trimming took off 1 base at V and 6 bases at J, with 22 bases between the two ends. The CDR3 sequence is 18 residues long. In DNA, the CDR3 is TGTGCCAGCAGTGAAGGCCTTCGGGTTGGAGCGAGGAGCAATGAGCAGTTCTTC. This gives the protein CASSEGLRVGARSNEQFF.

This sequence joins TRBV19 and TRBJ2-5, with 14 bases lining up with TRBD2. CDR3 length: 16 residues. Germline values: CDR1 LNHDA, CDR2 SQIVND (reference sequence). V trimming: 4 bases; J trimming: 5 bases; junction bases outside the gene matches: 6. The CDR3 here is CASSTGLAGGRETQYF. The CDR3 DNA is TGTGCCAGTAGTACTGGACTAGCGGGGGGCCGGGAGACCCAGTACTTC.

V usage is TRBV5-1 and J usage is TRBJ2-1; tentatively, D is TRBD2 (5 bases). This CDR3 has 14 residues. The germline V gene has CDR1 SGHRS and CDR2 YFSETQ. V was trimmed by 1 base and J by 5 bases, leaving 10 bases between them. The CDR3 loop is CASSLWRVDNEQFF. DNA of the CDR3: TGCGCCAGCAGCTTGTGGCGGGTGGACAATGAGCAGTTCTTC.